What follows are 16 T cell receptor beta chains derived from one specimen sequenced in a study of T cell repertoires in urothelial bladder cancer. Sequencing used immunoSEQ multiplex PCR; TCRdb keeps in-frame clones, though not all of them. The repertoire holds 6,400 or so clones, with 60% to 80% as singletons. Sequencing used tumor-infiltrating cells from bladder cancer. Receptors were obtained from a human donor with urothelial carcinoma.

The V call is TRBV2, the J call TRBJ2-5; D perhaps matches TRBD1 (7 bases). Germline-derived CDR1 and CDR2 are SNHLY and FYNNEI. The ends were cut back, 1 base at V and 5 bases at J, with 11 bases in the middle. CDR3 size: 14 residues. DNA of the CDR3: TGTGCCAGCAGTGAAGAGGGGGCGGGGGAGACCCAGTACTTC. Amino acid sequence: CASSEEGAGETQYF.

The CDR3 sequence: CASRVQGADQPQHF. The CDR3 DNA reads TGTGCCAGCAGGGTACAGGGGGCAGATCAGCCCCAGCATTTT. The V call is TRBV6-6, the J call TRBJ1-5; 9 positions agree with TRBD1. Germline values: CDR1 MNHNY, CDR2 SVGAGI (reference sequence). The CDR3 is 14 residues long. The V segment lost 6 bases and the J segment 5 bases; nucleotides outside the gene matches: 5.

This clone was detected only once. The gene calls are TRBV6-5 and TRBJ2-5; no clear D. The CDR3 is 14 residues long. V lost 3 bases, J lost 4 bases, and 12 bases lay in between. Germline V gives CDR1 MNHEY, CDR2 SVGAGI. DNA for the CDR3: TGTGCCAGCAGTTATGGTAGAGCCACAGAGACCCAGTACTTC. Translated: CASSYGRATETQYF.

V and J are TRBV5-1 and TRBJ1-2, with D tentatively TRBD1 (5 bases). The CDR3 contains 15 residues. Trimming stripped 5 bases from V and 4 bases from J, with 18 bases between. CDR1 and CDR2 from the germline V gene are SGHRS and YFSETQ. CDR3 residues: CASRVSDTGPYGYTF. The CDR3 bases are TGCGCCAGCAGGGTTTCCGATACAGGCCCCTATGGCTACACCTTC.

The genes are TRBV5-6 and TRBJ1-2, with a weak D call TRBD1 (6 bases). Trimming shortened V by 4 bases and J by 5 bases, and 9 bases separated the two germline ends. CDR1 is SGHDT, CDR2 YYEEEE, per germline. The CDR3 spans 12 residues. CDR3 protein: CASSVQGYGYTF. The CDR3 nucleotides read TGTGCCAGCAGCGTACAGGGATATGGCTACACCTTC.

The chain has TRBV7-9 and TRBJ2-5, with D perhaps matching TRBD1 (6 bases). This CDR3 is 13 amino acids long. Germline lookup yields CDR1 SEHNR and CDR2 FQNEAQ (reference sequence). V lost 8 bases, J lost 3 bases, and 13 bases lay in between. The chain's CDR3 is CASGSGTKETQYF. CDR3 DNA sequence: TGTGCCAGCGGGTCCGGGACAAAAGAGACCCAGTACTTC.

This clone was recorded a few times. V is TRBV7-3 and J is TRBJ2-2, with D hard to call. The germline V gene has CDR1 SGHTA and CDR2 FQGTGA. The CDR3 sequence is 14 residues long. V was trimmed by 2 bases and J by 6 bases, leaving 10 bases between them. CDR3 region: CASSLGLDAGELFF. CDR3 sequence (DNA): TGTGCCAGCAGCTTAGGGCTGGACGCCGGGGAGCTGTTTTTT.

This clone was counted a few times. V usage is TRBV18 and J usage is TRBJ1-6; weak D call: TRBD1 (6 bases). Per the germline V gene, CDR1 is KGHSH and CDR2 is LQKENI. The CDR3 contains 13 residues. The V end lost 4 bases, the J end lost 8 bases, and 9 bases lay between the germline ends. The CDR3 DNA is TGTGCCAGCTCACGGGACACCGATTCACCCCTCCACTTT. Encoded protein: CASSRDTDSPLHF.

The rearrangement joins TRBV6-1 to TRBJ1-2, with D hard to call. Looked up from germline, CDR1 is MNHNS and CDR2 is SASEGT. This CDR3 contains 14 residues. Trimming removed 7 bases from V and 4 bases from J, with 16 bases in between. The CDR3 region has the DNA TGTGCCAGCACCCCGGGAGGGCTAGCCTATGGCTACACCTTC. Translating it yields CASTPGGLAYGYTF.

This clone was counted a single time. The chain couples TRBV2 to TRBJ2-3; perhaps TRBD2 as D (8 bases). With 8 bases removed from V and 2 bases from J, the gap between germline ends came to 23 bases. Germline CDR1 is SNHLY and CDR2 is FYNNEI. CDR3 length: 17 residues. Written as DNA, the CDR3 is TGTGCCAGCTCGGGACAGATTAGCGGGGCGAACACAGATACGCAGTATTTT. It translates to CASSGQISGANTDTQYF.

This chain links TRBV6-5 with TRBJ2-3, with TRBD1 matching 10 bases. Trimming took 5 bases from V and 7 from J; bases not matched to a gene: 9. The CDR3 consists of 15 residues. Germline V gene data show CDR1 as MNHEY and CDR2 as SVGAGI. CDR3 in amino acids: CASSKTGGEIHTQYF. In nucleotides, the CDR3 is TGTGCCAGCAGTAAGACAGGGGGCGAAATACATACGCAGTATTTT.

This sequence joins TRBV18 and TRBJ2-7; TRBD1 agrees at 9 bases. This CDR3 spans 16 amino acids. The V gene end was trimmed by 4 bases and the J gene end by 6 bases; junction bases not matched to a gene: 13. Germline V gene lookup returns CDR1 KGHSH and CDR2 LQKENI. The CDR3 nucleotides are TGTGCCAGCTCACTGAGGACAGGGGAGGGGATCGCCGAGCAGTACTTC. As protein: CASSLRTGEGIAEQYF.

V is TRBV6-5 and J is TRBJ2-1, with D perhaps being TRBD1 or TRBD2 (7 bases each). The CDR3 has 16 residues. Trimming took off 0 bases at V and 1 base at J, with 10 bases between the two ends. The V gene's germline CDR1 is MNHEY and CDR2 SVGAGI. This CDR3 reads CASSYSRGGSYNEQFF. The DNA for the CDR3 is TGTGCCAGCAGTTACTCCAGGGGGGGTTCCTACAATGAGCAGTTCTTC.

The V gene is TRBV6-5, the J gene TRBJ2-1; 11 bases fit TRBD2. The CDR3 length is 15 residues. V lost 8 bases, J lost 5 bases, and 8 bases stayed unmatched. The germline V gene encodes CDR1 MNHEY and CDR2 SVGAGI. The CDR3 DNA reads TGTGCCAGCTGCATACTAGCGGGGGCCAACAATGAGCAGTTCTTC. Its translation: CASCILAGANNEQFF.

J is TRBJ2-1 and V is TRBV5-1; weak D call: TRBD2 (5 bases). CDR1 and CDR2 (germline): SGHRS, YFSETQ. V lost 1 base and J lost 2, with 13 bases in between. The length of the CDR3 is 16 residues. The CDR3 here is CASSLNGLPAYNEQFF. The CDR3 coding sequence is TGCGCCAGCAGCTTGAATGGACTTCCAGCCTACAATGAGCAGTTCTTC.

V and J are TRBV5-1 and TRBJ1-1, with 9 bases fitting TRBD1. There are 13 residues in the CDR3. From germline, CDR1 is SGHRS and CDR2 YFSETQ. V lost 3 bases to trimming and J lost 3 bases; unmatched junction nucleotides: 0. The CDR3 is CASSWTGDTEAFF. The CDR3 DNA reads as TGCGCCAGCAGCTGGACAGGGGACACTGAAGCTTTCTTT.